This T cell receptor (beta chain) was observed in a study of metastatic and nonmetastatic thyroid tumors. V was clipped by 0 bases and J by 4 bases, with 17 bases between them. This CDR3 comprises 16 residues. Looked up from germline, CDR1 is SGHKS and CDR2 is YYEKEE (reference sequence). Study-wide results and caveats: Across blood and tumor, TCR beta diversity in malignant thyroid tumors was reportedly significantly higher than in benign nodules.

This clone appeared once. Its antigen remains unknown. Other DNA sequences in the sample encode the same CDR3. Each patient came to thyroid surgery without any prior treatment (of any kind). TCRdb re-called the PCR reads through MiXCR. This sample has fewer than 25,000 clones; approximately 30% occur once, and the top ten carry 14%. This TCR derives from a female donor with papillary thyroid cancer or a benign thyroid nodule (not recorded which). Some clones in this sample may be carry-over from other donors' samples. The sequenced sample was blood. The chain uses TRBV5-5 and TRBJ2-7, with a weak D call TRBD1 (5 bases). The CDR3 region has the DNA TGTGCCAGCAGCTTGGCCTCTCAGGGTGCTATATACGAGCAGTACTTC. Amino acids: CASSLASQGAIYEQYF.